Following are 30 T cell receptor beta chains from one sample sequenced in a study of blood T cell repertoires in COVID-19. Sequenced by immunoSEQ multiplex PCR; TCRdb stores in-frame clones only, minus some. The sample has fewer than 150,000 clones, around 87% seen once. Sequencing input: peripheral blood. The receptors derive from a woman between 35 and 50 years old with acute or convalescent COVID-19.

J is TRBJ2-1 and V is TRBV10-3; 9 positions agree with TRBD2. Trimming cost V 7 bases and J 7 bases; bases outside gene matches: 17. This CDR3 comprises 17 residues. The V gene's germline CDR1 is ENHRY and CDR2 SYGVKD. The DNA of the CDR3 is TGTGCCATCAAGGTCGAGACGGGACTAGCAATAAAGAATGAGCAGTTCTTC. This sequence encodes CAIKVETGLAIKNEQFF.

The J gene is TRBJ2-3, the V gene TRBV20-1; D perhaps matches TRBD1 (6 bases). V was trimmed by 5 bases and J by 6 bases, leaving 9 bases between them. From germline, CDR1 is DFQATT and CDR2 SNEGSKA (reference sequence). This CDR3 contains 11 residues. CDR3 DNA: TGCAGTGCTGGTAGGGGGGATACGCAGTATTTT. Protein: CSAGRGDTQYF.

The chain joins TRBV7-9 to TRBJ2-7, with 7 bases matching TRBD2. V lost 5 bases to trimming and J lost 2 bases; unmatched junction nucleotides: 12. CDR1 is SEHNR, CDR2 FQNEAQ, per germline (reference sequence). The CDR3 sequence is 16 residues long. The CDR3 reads CASSLLSIGTTYEQYF. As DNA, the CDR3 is TGTGCCAGCAGCCTCTTGTCTATCGGGACTACCTACGAGCAGTACTTC.

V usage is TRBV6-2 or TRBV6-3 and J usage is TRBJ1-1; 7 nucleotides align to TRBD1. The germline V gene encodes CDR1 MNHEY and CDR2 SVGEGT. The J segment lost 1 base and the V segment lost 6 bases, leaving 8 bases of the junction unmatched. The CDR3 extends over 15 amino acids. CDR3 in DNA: TGTGCCAGCAGCAAACGAGGGACAGCGAACACTGAAGCTTTCTTT. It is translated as CASSKRGTANTEAFF.

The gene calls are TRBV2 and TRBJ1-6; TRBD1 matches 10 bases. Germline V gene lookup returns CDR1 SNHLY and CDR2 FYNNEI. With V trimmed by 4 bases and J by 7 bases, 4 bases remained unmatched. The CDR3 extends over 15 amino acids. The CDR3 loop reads CASSGGTGVNSPLHF. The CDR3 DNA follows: TGTGCCAGCAGTGGAGGGACAGGGGTCAATTCACCCCTCCACTTT.

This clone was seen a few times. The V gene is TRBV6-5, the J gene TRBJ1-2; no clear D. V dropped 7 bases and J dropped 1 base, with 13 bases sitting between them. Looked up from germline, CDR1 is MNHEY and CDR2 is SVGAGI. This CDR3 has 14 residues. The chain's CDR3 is CASIMGGDNYGYTF. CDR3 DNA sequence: TGTGCCAGCATAATGGGAGGAGATAACTATGGCTACACCTTC.

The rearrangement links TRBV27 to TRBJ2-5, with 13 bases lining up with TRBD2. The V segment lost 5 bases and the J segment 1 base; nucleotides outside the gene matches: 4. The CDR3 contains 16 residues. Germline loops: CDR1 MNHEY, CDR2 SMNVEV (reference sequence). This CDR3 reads CASSPLAGGFQETQYF. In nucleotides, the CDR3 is TGTGCCAGCAGTCCACTAGCGGGAGGGTTCCAAGAGACCCAGTACTTC.

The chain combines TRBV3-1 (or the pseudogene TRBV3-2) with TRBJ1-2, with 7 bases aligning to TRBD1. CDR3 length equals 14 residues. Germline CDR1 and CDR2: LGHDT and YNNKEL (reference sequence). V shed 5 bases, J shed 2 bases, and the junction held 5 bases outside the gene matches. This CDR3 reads CASSKGTANYGYTF. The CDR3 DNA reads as TGTGCCAGCAGCAAGGGGACAGCGAACTATGGCTACACCTTC.

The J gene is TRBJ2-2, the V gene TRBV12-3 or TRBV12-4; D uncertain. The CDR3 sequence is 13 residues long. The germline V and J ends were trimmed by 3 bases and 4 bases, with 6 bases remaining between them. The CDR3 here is CASSFGVTGELFF. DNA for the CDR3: TGTGCCAGCAGTTTTGGAGTCACCGGGGAGCTGTTTTTT.

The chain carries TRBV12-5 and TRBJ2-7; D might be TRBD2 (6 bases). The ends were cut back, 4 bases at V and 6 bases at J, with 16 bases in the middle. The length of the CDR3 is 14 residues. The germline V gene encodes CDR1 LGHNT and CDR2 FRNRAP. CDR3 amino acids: CASGSPTAGLEQYF. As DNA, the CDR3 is TGTGCTAGTGGTTCCCCCACGGCGGGACTCGAGCAGTACTTC.

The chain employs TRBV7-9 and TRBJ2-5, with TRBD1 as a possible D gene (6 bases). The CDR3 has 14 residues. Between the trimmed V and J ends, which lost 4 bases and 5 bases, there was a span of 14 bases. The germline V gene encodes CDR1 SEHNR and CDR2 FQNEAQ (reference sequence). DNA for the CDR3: TGTGCCAGCAGCTCGCGGACAGTTACGGAGACCCAGTACTTC. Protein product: CASSSRTVTETQYF.

The CDR3 here is CASNRGWNTGELFF. CDR3 coding DNA: TGTGCCAGTAACAGGGGGTGGAACACCGGGGAGCTGTTTTTT. The rearrangement uses TRBV27 and TRBJ2-2; 8 bases are a match to TRBD1. The CDR3 extends over 14 amino acids. Trimming cost V 9 bases and J 1 base; bases outside gene matches: 4. CDR1 MNHEY and CDR2 SMNVEV come from the germline V gene (reference sequence).

The CDR3 DNA follows: TGTGCCAGCAGCCTCGATCCAGGGCAGCTCTTGGTGTACCAAGAGACCCAGTACTTC. This encodes CASSLDPGQLLVYQETQYF. The chain carries TRBV5-6 and TRBJ2-5; D is perhaps TRBD1 (5 bases). This CDR3 has 19 amino acids. Germline CDR1 is SGHDT and CDR2 is YYEEEE. Trimming removed 4 bases from V and 0 bases from J, with 25 bases in between.

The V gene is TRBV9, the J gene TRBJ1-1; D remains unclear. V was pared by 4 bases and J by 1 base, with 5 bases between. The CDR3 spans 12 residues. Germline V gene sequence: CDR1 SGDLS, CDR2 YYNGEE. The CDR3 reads CASSPQNTEAFF. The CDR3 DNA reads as TGTGCCAGCAGCCCCCAGAACACTGAAGCTTTCTTT.

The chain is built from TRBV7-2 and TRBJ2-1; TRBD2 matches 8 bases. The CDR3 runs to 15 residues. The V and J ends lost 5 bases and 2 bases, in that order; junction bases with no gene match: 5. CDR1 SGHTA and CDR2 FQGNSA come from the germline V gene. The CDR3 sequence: CASSLTSGAYNEQFF. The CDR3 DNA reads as TGTGCCAGCAGCCTAACTAGCGGAGCCTACAATGAGCAGTTCTTC.

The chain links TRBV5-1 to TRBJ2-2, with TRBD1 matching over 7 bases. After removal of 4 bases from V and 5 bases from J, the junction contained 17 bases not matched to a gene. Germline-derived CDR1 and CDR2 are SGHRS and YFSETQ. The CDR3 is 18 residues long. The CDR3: CASSHQIITGVGTGELFF. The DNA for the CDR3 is TGCGCCAGCAGCCACCAAATCATTACAGGGGTTGGGACCGGGGAGCTGTTTTTT.

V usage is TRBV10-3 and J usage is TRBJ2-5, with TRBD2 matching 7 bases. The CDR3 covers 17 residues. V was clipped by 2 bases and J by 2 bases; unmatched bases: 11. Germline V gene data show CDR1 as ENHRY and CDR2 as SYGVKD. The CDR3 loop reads CAISEPRGLADQETQYF. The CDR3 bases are TGTGCCATCAGTGAGCCGAGGGGCCTAGCGGATCAAGAGACCCAGTACTTC.

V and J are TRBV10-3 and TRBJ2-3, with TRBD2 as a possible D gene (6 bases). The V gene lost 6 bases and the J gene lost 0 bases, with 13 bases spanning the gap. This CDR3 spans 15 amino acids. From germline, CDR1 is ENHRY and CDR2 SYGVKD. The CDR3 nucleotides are TGTGCCATCAGCCTGCGGGGCACTAGCACAGATACGCAGTATTTT. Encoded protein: CAISLRGTSTDTQYF.

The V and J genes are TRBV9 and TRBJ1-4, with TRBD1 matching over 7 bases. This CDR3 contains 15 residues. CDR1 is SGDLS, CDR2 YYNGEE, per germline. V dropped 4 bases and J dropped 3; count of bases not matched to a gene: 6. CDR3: CASSLRTGANEKLFF. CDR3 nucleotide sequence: TGTGCCAGCAGCCTCAGGACAGGCGCTAATGAAAAACTGTTTTTT. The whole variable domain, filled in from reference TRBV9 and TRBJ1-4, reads DSGVTQTPKHLITATGQRVTLRCSPRSGDLSVYWYQQSLDQGLQFLIQYYNGEERAKGNILERFSAQQFPDLHSELNLSSLELGDSALYFCASSLRTGANEKLFFGSGTQLSVL.

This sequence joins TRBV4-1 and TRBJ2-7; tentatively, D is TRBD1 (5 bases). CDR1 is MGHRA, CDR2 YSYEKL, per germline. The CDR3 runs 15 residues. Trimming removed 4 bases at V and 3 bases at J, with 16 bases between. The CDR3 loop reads CASSPRVQEHYEQYF. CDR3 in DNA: TGCGCCAGCAGCCCCCGGGTACAGGAACACTACGAGCAGTACTTC.

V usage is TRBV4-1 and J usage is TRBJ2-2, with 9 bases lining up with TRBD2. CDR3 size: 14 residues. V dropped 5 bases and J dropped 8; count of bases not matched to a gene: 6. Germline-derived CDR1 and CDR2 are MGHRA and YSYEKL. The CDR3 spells CASSFSGSGGELFF. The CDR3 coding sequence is TGCGCCAGCAGCTTTAGCGGGAGTGGGGGGGAGCTGTTTTTT.

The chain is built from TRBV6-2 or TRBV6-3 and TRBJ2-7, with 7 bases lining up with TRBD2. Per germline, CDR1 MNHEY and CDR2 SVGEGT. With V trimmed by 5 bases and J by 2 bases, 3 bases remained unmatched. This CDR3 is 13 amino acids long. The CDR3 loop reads CASSRGGAYEQYF. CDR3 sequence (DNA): TGTGCCAGCAGTAGGGGAGGGGCCTACGAGCAGTACTTC.

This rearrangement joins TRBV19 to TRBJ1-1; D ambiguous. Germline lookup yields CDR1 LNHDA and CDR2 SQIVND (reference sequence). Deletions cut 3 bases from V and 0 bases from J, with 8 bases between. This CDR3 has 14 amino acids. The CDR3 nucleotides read TGTGCCAGTAGTATCGAGGGCGTGAACACTGAAGCTTTCTTT. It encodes CASSIEGVNTEAFF. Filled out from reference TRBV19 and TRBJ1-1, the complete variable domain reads DGGITQSPKYLFRKEGQNVTLSCEQNLNHDAMYWYRQDPGQGLRLIYYSQIVNDFQKGDIAEGYSVSREKKESFPLTVTSAQKNPTAFYLCASSIEGVNTEAFFGQGTRLTVV.

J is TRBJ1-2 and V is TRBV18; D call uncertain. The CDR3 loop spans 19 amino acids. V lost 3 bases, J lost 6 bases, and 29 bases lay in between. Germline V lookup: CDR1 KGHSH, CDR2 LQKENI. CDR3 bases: TGTGCCAGCTCACCTAAATGGTCGGGCGTCGGGAAATTGCCCGATGGCTACACCTTC. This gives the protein CASSPKWSGVGKLPDGYTF. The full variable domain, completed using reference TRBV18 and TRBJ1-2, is NAGVMQNPRHLVRRRGQEARLRCSPMKGHSHVYWYRQLPEEGLKFMVYLQKENIIDESGMPKERFSAEFPKEGPSILRIQQVVRGDSAAYFCASSPKWSGVGKLPDGYTFGSGTRLTVV.

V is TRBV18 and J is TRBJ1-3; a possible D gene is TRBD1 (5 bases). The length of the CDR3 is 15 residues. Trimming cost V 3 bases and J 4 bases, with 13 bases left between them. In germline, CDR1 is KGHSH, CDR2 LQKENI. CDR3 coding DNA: TGTGCCAGCTCACCGGCGGAGGGGATAGGAAACACCATATATTTT. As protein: CASSPAEGIGNTIYF.

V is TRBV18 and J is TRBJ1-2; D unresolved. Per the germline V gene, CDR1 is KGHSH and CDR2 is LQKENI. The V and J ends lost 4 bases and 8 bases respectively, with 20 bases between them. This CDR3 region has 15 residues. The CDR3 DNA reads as TGTGCCAGCTCACAATACCACGGAGGTAGTTTCGGCTACACCTTC. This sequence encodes CASSQYHGGSFGYTF. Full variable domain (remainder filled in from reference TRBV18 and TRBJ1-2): NAGVMQNPRHLVRRRGQEARLRCSPMKGHSHVYWYRQLPEEGLKFMVYLQKENIIDESGMPKERFSAEFPKEGPSILRIQQVVRGDSAAYFCASSQYHGGSFGYTFGSGTRLTVV.

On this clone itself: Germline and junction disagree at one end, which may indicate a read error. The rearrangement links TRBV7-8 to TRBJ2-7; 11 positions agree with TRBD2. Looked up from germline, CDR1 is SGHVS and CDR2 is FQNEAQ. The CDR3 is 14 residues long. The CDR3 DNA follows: TGTGCCAGCAGCGTAGCGGGGGGGCCGGGAGAGCAGTACTTC. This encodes CASSVAGGPGEQYF.

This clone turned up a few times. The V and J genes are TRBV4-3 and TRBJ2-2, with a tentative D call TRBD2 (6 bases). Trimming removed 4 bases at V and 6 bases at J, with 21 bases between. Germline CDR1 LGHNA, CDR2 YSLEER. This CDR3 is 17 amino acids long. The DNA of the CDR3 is TGCGCCAGCAGCCTGTGGGCGGGACTCATTAACGCCGGGGAGCTGTTTTTT. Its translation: CASSLWAGLINAGELFF.

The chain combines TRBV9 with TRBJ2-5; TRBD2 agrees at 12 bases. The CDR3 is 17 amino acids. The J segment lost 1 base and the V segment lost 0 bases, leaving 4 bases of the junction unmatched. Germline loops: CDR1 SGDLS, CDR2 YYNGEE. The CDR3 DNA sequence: TGTGCCAGCAGCGTAGGAACTAGCGGGGGGCTCCAAGAGACCCAGTACTTC. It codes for CASSVGTSGGLQETQYF.

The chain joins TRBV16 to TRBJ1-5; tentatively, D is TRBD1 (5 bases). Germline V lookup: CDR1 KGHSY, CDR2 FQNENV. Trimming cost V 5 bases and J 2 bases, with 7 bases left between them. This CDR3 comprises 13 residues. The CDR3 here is CASSGGGNQPQHF. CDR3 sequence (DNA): TGTGCCAGCAGCGGAGGGGGCAATCAGCCCCAGCATTTT.